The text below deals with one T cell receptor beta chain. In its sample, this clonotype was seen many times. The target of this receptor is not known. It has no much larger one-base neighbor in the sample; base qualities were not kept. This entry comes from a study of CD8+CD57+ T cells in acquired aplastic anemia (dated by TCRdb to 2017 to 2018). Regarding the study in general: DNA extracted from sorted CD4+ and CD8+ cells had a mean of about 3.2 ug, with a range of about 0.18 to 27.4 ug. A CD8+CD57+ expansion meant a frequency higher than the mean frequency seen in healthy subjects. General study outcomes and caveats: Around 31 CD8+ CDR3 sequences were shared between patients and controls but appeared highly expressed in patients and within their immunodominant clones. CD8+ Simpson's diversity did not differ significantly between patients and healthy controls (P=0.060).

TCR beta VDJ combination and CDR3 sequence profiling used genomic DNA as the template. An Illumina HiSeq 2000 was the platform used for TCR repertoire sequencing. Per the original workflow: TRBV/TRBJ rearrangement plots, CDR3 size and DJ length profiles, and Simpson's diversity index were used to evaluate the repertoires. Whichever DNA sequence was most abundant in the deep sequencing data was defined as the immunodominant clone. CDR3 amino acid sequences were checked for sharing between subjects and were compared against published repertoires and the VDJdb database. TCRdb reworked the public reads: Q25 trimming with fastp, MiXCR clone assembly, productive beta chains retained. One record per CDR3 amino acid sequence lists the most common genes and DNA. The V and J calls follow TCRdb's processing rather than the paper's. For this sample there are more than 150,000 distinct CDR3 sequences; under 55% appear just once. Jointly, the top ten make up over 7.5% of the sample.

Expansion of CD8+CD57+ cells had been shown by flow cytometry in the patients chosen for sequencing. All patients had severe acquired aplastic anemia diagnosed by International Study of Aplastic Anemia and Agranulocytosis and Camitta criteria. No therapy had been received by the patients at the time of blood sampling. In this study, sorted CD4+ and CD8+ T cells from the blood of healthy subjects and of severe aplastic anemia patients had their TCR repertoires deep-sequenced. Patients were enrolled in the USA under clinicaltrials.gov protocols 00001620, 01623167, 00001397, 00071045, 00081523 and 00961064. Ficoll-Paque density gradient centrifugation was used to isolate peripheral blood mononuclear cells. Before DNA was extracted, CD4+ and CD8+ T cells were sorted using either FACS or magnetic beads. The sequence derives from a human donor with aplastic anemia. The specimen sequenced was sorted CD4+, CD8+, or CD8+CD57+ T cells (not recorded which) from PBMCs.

CDR3 loop: CASSLAGGGGTDTQYF. The nucleotide sequence reads as follows: TGTGCCAGCAGCTTAGCAGGCGGGGGGGGTACAGATACGCAGTATTTT. Recombination linked TRBV7-6 to TRBJ2-3, and 9 junctional nucleotides match TRBD2. Taken from the germline V gene, the CDR1 and CDR2 loops are SGHVS and FNYEAQ. Unmatched junction bases come to 4, with V trimmed by 0 bases and J by 3 bases. The CDR3 sequence holds 16 residues, the cysteine and phenylalanine included. Just CDR3 DNA is preserved here, 48 bases in frame from base 1.